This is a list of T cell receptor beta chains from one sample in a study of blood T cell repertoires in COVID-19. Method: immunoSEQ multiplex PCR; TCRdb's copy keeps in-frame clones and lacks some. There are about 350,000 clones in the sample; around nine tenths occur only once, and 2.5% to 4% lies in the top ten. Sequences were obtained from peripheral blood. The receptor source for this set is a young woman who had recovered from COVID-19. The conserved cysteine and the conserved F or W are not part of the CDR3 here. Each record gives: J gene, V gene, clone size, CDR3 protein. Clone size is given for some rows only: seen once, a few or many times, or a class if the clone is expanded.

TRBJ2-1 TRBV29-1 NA SVGWTSGSNEQF
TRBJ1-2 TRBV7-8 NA ASSLGGTNYGYT
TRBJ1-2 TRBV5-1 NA ASSPDRGDYGYT
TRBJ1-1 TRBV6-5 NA ASSHFQTGPTEAF
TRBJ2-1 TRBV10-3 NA AIMSSDYNEQF
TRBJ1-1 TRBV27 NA ASSLSLNTEAF
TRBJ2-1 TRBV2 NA ASTLPNEQF
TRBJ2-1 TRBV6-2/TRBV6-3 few ASSSTGYNEQF
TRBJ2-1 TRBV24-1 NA ATSDLKDRWF
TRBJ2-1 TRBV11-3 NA ASSSGGGPYNEQF
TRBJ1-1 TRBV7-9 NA ASSLGPPMVRDTEAF
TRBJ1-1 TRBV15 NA ATSSREDRAGEAF
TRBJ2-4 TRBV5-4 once ASSLGPTSGVNIQY
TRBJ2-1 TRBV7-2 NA ASSLDSGNNEQF
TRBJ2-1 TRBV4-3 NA ASSQDRSRSGPYNEQF
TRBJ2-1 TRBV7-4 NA ASSLGAGPTSSYNEQF
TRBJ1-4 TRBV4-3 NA ASSQDFLGPGDEKLF
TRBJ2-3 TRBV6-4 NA ASRGSDRATDTQY
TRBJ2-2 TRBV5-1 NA ASSSRQGLNTGELF
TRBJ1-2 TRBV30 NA AWSVGGTYGYT
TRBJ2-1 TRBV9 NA ASSAGVVDYGEQF
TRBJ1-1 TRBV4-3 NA ASTGSGQTTNTEAF
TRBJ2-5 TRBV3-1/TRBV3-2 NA ASSQGTSGSQTQY
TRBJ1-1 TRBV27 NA ASSLGLRAF
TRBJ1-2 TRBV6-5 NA ASSYLQGNYGYT
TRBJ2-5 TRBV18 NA ASSSLGRSGETQY
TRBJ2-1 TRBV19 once ASRWGLAEYYEQF
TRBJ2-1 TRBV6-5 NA ASKKASGRAYEQF
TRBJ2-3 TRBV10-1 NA ASSDLTQGAKDTQY
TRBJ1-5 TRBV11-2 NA ASSLGASNQPQH
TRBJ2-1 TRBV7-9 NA ASSVTSRKYNEQF
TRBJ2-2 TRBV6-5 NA ASSWKGIGELF
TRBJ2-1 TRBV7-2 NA ASSLCRGNTCNEQF
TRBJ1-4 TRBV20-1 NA SAGTGDNLF
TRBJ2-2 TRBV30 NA AWSVARKTGELF
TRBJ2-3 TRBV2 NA ASSTGTSGVGDTQY
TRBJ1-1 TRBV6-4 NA ASSVWTGRTNRSTFPEAF
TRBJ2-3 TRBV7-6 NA ASSSRRTSLNTDTQY
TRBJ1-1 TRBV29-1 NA SVEDRSRTRVGFKAF
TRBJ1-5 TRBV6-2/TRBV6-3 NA ASSSQPGNQPQH
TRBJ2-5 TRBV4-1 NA ASSQGRGVGGETQY